Listed here are 9 T cell receptor beta chains from one sample, sequenced in a study of circulating and synovial CD4+ cells in juvenile arthritis. The data were produced by immunoSEQ multiplex PCR, yet TCRdb's version contains in-frame clones alone and is incomplete. The table lists some 33,000 clones, 85% to 95% of them singletons. The sequenced material came from CD4+ T cells from blood. The receptors come from a human donor with juvenile idiopathic arthritis.

In the case of this clone: The same CDR3 arises from other DNA sequences in this sample as well. The DNA for the CDR3 is TGCGCCAGCAGCTTGTCAACTAAAAAGCTTTCGGTGCATTCACCCCTCCACTTT. It translates to CASSLSTKKLSVHSPLHF. This chain links TRBV5-1 with TRBJ1-6; D gene unclear. The ends were cut back, 1 base at V and 8 bases at J, with 22 bases in the middle. CDR3 length: 18 amino acids. Germline V CDR1 and CDR2: SGHRS, YFSETQ.

V and J are TRBV6-1 and TRBJ1-1; D not certain. Per germline, CDR1 MNHNS and CDR2 SASEGT. The ends were cut back, 6 bases at V and 4 bases at J, with 9 bases in the middle. The CDR3 spans 12 residues. CDR3 nucleotide sequence: TGTGCCAGCAGGAGGGCAGGCACTGAAGCTTTCTTT. This translates into CASRRAGTEAFF.

Regarding this clone: Other DNA sequences in this specimen translate into the identical CDR3. V gene TRBV19 combines with J gene TRBJ1-6; 9 bases are shared with TRBD1. The junction had 5 bases not matched to a gene; V was cut back by 3 bases and J by 2 bases. In germline, CDR1 is LNHDA, CDR2 SQIVND (reference sequence). The CDR3 runs 17 residues. This chain's CDR3 is CASSIGTGRAYNSPLHF. As DNA, the CDR3 is TGTGCCAGTAGTATTGGGACAGGGAGGGCCTATAATTCACCCCTCCACTTT.

The chain uses TRBV7-2 and TRBJ1-1; unclear D gene. Germline V gives CDR1 SGHTA, CDR2 FQGNSA. V was trimmed by 2 bases and J by 4 bases, leaving 8 bases between them. This CDR3 has 13 residues. The CDR3 DNA is TGTGCCAGCAGCTTACAAATGGCCACTGAAGCTTTCTTT. Protein: CASSLQMATEAFF.

V and J are TRBV7-3 and TRBJ2-3, with 10 positions matching TRBD1. The CDR3 sequence is 15 residues long. Germline V lookup: CDR1 SGHTA, CDR2 FQGTGA. J lost 4 bases, V lost 5 bases, and 6 bases had no gene match. In nucleotides, the CDR3 is TGTGCCAGCAGCGCATTGGGACAGGGGTCAGATACGCAGTATTTT. Translating it yields CASSALGQGSDTQYF.

The chain joins TRBV4-2 to TRBJ1-3, with D possibly being TRBD1 (6 bases). The CDR3 length is 16 residues. Per the germline V gene, CDR1 is LGHNA and CDR2 is YNFKEQ. V gave up 1 base and J gave up 6 bases, with 16 bases separating them. The DNA for the CDR3 is TGTGCCAGCAGCCAAGGAAGAGCAGGGGTGTCAAACACCATATATTTT. Its translation is CASSQGRAGVSNTIYF.

The rearrangement links TRBV7-9 to TRBJ1-1; perhaps TRBD1 as D (6 bases). Germline V lookup: CDR1 SEHNR, CDR2 FQNEAQ (reference sequence). V lost 1 base, J lost 8 bases, and 20 bases lay in between. The CDR3 totals 16 residues. DNA for the CDR3: TGTGCCAGCAGCTTAGGAGGGGGGGGCCCCACTGTGGAAGCTTTCTTT. Its translation is CASSLGGGGPTVEAFF.

The V and J genes are TRBV6-5 and TRBJ1-6, with D possibly being TRBD1 (5 bases). Germline CDR1 reads MNHEY; CDR2 reads SVGAGI. The CDR3 loop spans 16 amino acids. Trimming shortened V by 1 base and J by 9 bases, and 16 bases separated the two germline ends. For the CDR3, the DNA is TGTGCCAGCAGTTACTGGGCTAGGGGAAGGGGTTCACCCCTCCACTTT. It is translated as CASSYWARGRGSPLHF.

The chain uses TRBV10-3 and TRBJ2-7; 9 bases map to TRBD1. The V gene end was trimmed by 8 bases and the J gene end by 5 bases; junction bases not matched to a gene: 4. Germline V lookup: CDR1 ENHRY, CDR2 SYGVKD. There are 12 residues in the CDR3. Here the CDR3 DNA reads TGTGCCATCTGGGGACAGGGCCACGAGCAGTACTTC. Its translation is CAIWGQGHEQYF.